This TCR beta chain was sequenced in a study of low-dose radiotherapy and immunotherapy resistance in tumors. Study-level background: Cohort 2, a group dosed every two weeks at 1 Gy per fraction, received 13 Gy in total over 26 weeks. While receiving nivolumab 240 mg every two weeks, patients also received ipilimumab 1 mg/kg every six weeks, both intravenously.

The CDR3 is 14 amino acids. V dropped 0 bases and J dropped 2 bases, with 8 bases sitting between them. In germline, CDR1 is DFQATT, CDR2 SNEGSKA (reference sequence). The time point was: after trial treatment. Stated treatment: LDRT plus nivolumab, ipilimumab, low-dose cyclophosphamide and aspirin (RACIN trial). Donors received a regimen that comprised nivolumab, ipilimumab, aspirin, low-dose cyclophosphamide and low-dose radiotherapy. Primers targeting TRAV and TRBV primed first-strand cDNA, covering alpha and beta chains. Amplification of TCRs used a constant-region primer and V-primer adapter for about 21 PCR cycles. A single record per CDR3 protein comes from TCRdb applying MiXCR to the reads. The repertoire includes 60,000 or so distinct CDR3 sequences, 23% of them detected once, and 5.5% to 8.5% sits in the top ten.

The sample here was PBMCs, taken after low-dose radiotherapy plus immunotherapy. The genes are TRBV20-1 and TRBJ1-3, with a possible D match to TRBD1 (6 bases). This clonotype was sampled from a male donor with prostate cancer. CDR3 residues: CSARDPGAGNTIYF. CDR3 DNA sequence: TGCAGTGCTAGAGATCCAGGGGCTGGAAACACCATATATTTT.